The entry that follows covers one T cell receptor beta chain sequence. Its antigen is currently unknown. The CDR3 runs 16 residues. Germline CDR1 KGHSH, CDR2 LQKENI. V lost 3 bases and J 2 bases, leaving 15 bases between the germline ends. Amplification used 60 Vbeta primers and 13 Jbeta primers. Assay used: immunoSEQ multiplex PCR; TCRdb lists only in-frame clones, some missing. The sample lists tens of thousands of clones, around 79% occurring once. The sample comes from a study of cytomegalovirus exposure and HLA in healthy donors. Study-wide findings and caveats: 150 or so TCR beta chains were listed as cytomegalovirus-associated. A later analysis linked a missense DCLRE1C variant to TCR beta V- and J-gene trimming. Data from an earlier analysis indicated that most TCR beta V segments were productive either about 87% or about 30% of the time.

The material sequenced was PBMCs. The chain combines TRBV18 with TRBJ2-3, with D possibly being TRBD2 (5 bases). The TCR sequence derives from a female donor in good health and CMV-seronegative. The CDR3 here is CASSPGLPADTDTQYF. In DNA form, the CDR3 reads TGTGCCAGCTCACCTGGGCTACCAGCGGACACAGATACGCAGTATTTT.